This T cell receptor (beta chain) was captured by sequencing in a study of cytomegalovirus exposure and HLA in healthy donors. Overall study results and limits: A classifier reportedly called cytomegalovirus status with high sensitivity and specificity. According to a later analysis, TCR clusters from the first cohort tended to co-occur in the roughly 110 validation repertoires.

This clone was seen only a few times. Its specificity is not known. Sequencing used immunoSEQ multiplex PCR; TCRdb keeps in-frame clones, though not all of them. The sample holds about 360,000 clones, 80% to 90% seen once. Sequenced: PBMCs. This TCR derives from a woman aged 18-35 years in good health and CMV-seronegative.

The CDR3, as DNA: TGTGCCAGCTGGGAGGCCGGGGAGCTGTTTTTT. This sequence encodes CASWEAGELFF. The J gene is TRBJ2-2, the V gene TRBV2; D might be TRBD2 (6 bases). V was trimmed by 8 bases and J by 6 bases, leaving 7 bases between them. Germline CDR1 is SNHLY and CDR2 is FYNNEI. The CDR3 is 11 residues long.